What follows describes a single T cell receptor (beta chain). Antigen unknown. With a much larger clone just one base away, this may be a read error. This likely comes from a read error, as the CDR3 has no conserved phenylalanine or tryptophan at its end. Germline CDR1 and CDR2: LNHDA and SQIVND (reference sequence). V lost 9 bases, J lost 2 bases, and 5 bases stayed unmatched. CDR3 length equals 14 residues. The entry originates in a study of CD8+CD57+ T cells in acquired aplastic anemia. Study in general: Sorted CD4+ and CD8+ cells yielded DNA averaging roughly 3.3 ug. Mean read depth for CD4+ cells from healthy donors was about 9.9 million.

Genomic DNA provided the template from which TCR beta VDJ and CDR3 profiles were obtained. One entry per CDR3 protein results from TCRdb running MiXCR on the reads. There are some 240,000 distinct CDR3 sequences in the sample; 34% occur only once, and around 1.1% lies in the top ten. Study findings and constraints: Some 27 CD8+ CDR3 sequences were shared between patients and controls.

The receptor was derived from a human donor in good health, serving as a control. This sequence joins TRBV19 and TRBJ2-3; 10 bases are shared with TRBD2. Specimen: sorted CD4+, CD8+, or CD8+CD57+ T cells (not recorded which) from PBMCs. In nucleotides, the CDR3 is TGTGCCAGCTCTAGCGGGGGAAACACAGATACGCAGTATCTT. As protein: CASSSGGNTDTQYL.